These 15 T cell receptor beta chains were sequenced from one sample in a study of OX40 agonist ivuxolimab in advanced cancers. Sequencing used immunoSEQ multiplex PCR; TCRdb keeps in-frame clones, though not all of them. The table lists over 85,000 clones, roughly 91% of them singletons. The input for sequencing was CD4+ or CD8+ T cells sorted from blood, taken in a trial of the OX40 agonist ivuxolimab. The origin of the receptors is an adult with an advanced solid tumor such as melanoma, head and neck, liver or kidney cancer.

The chain has TRBV4-2 and TRBJ2-7; possibly TRBD1 or TRBD2 for D (5 bases each). The germline V gene encodes CDR1 LGHNA and CDR2 YNFKEQ. CDR3 length: 15 amino acids. Between the trimmed V and J ends, which lost 5 bases and 3 bases, there was a span of 17 bases. The CDR3 reads CASSLYGASDYEQYF. CDR3 DNA sequence: TGTGCCAGCAGCTTGTACGGGGCGTCGGACTACGAGCAGTACTTC.

The chain links TRBV5-1 to TRBJ1-2, with D unresolved. Trimming pared 0 bases from V and 4 bases from J, leaving 13 bases between. CDR1 is SGHRS and CDR2 is YFSETQ in the germline V gene. CDR3 length equals 15 residues. The CDR3 coding sequence is TGCGCCAGCAGCTTGGGGACCCGTGATTTCTATGGCTACACCTTC. Translation: CASSLGTRDFYGYTF.

J is TRBJ1-4 and V is TRBV5-1, with unresolved D. The CDR3 sequence is 15 residues long. CDR1 and CDR2 from the germline V gene are SGHRS and YFSETQ. Trimming pared 3 bases from V and 2 bases from J, leaving 11 bases between. CDR3 nucleotide sequence: TGCGCCAGCAGCTCTGGAGGCAGTACTAATGAAAAACTGTTTTTT. Protein sequence: CASSSGGSTNEKLFF.

CDR3 in amino acids: CAWSPDRGANYGYTF. For the CDR3, the DNA is TGTGCCTGGAGTCCGGACAGGGGAGCGAACTATGGCTACACCTTC. The chain links TRBV30 to TRBJ1-2; TRBD1 matches 9 bases. This CDR3 is 15 amino acids long. Per the germline V gene, CDR1 is GTSNPN and CDR2 is SVGIG (reference sequence). V was pared by 2 bases and J by 2 bases, with 6 bases of the junction left unmatched.

The rearrangement joins TRBV19 to TRBJ2-5; 7 bases fit TRBD1. The V segment lost 3 bases and the J segment 4 bases; nucleotides outside the gene matches: 11. Germline CDR1 and CDR2: LNHDA and SQIVND (reference sequence). The CDR3 contains 16 residues. CDR3 protein: CASSILRQGPLETQYF. CDR3 in DNA: TGTGCCAGTAGTATTCTCCGACAGGGTCCTCTAGAGACCCAGTACTTC.

The rearrangement uses TRBV7-2 and TRBJ1-5; TRBD1 matches 7 bases. V shed 5 bases and J 4 bases; nucleotides not matched to a gene: 2. CDR1 is SGHTA, CDR2 FQGNSA, per germline. The CDR3 runs 13 residues. CDR3 amino acids: CASSVQGNQPQHF. CDR3 nucleotides: TGTGCCAGCAGCGTACAGGGGAATCAGCCCCAGCATTTT.

The V call is TRBV13, the J call TRBJ2-7; perhaps TRBD1 as D (7 bases). V shed 0 bases and J shed 5 bases, with 11 bases lying between them. Germline V gene data show CDR1 as PRHDT and CDR2 as FYEKMQ (reference sequence). This CDR3 is built from 14 residues. The CDR3 DNA is TGTGCCAGCAGCTTAGGCTTCAGGGGGGACGAGCAGTACTTC. Residues: CASSLGFRGDEQYF. The entire variable domain, with the rest obtained from reference TRBV13 and TRBJ2-7, is as follows: AAGVIQSPRHLIKEKRETATLKCYPIPRHDTVYWYQQGPGQDPQFLISFYEKMQSDKGSIPDRFSAQQFSDYHSELNMSSLELGDSALYFCASSLGFRGDEQYFGPGTRLTVT.

V is TRBV5-1 and J is TRBJ2-3; D ambiguous. Germline CDR1 and CDR2: SGHRS and YFSETQ. Trimming took 2 bases from V and 0 from J, leaving 4 bases between them. The CDR3 length is 13 residues. CDR3 in DNA: TGCGCCAGCAGCTTAGCCAGCACAGATACGCAGTATTTT. It yields the protein CASSLASTDTQYF.

The rearrangement uses TRBV7-9 and TRBJ2-1; possibly TRBD1 for D (5 bases). Per the germline V gene, CDR1 is SEHNR and CDR2 is FQNEAQ (reference sequence). Trimming shortened V by 11 bases and J by 5 bases, and 16 bases separated the two germline ends. The CDR3 extends over 13 amino acids. The CDR3 spells CASTGLGNNEQFF. CDR3 nucleotides: TGTGCCTCCACAGGCCTAGGCAACAATGAGCAGTTCTTC.

V usage is TRBV5-1 and J usage is TRBJ1-4; the D gene is possibly TRBD1 (6 bases). CDR3 length: 15 residues. CDR1 and CDR2 from the germline V gene are SGHRS and YFSETQ. Between the trimmed V and J ends, which lost 3 bases and 5 bases, there was a span of 14 bases. The CDR3 is CASSSTQGWNEKLFF. In DNA, the CDR3 is TGCGCCAGCAGCTCCACACAGGGATGGAATGAAAAACTGTTTTTT. Supplemented by reference TRBV5-1 and TRBJ1-4, the full variable domain reads KAGVTQTPRYLIKTRGQQVTLSCSPISGHRSVSWYQQTPGQGLQFLFEYFSETQRNKGNFPGRFSGRQFSNSRSEMNVSTLELGDSALYLCASSSTQGWNEKLFFGSGTQLSVL.

The chain combines TRBV7-8 with TRBJ2-5; D is uncertain. The CDR3 extends over 13 amino acids. Trimming removed 1 base at V and 8 bases at J, with 11 bases between. In germline, CDR1 is SGHVS, CDR2 FQNEAQ. The CDR3 DNA reads TGTGCCAGCAGCTTAGATCCCTCTCAAACCCAGTACTTC. As protein: CASSLDPSQTQYF.

This chain joins TRBV11-3 and TRBJ2-3; tentative D call: TRBD1 (5 bases). The CDR3 is 14 amino acids. The germline CDR1 and CDR2 sequences are SGHNT and YENEEA. Trimming removed 5 bases at V and 6 bases at J, with 15 bases between. CDR3: CASSRPREMDTQYF. CDR3 DNA: TGTGCCAGCAGCCGACCCAGGGAAATGGATACGCAGTATTTT.

This clone has more than one count but fewer than ten. The chain uses TRBV29-1 and TRBJ2-1; TRBD2 matches 15 bases. The CDR3 is 15 residues long. Germline CDR1 is SQVTM and CDR2 is ANQGSEA. J was trimmed by 8 bases and V by 7 bases; bases with no gene match: 9. The CDR3 DNA sequence: TGCAGCGCGTCCCGGGGACTAGCGGGAGGCGATGAGCAGTTCTTC. This gives the protein CSASRGLAGGDEQFF.

The chain links TRBV6-1 to TRBJ1-5, with a possible D match to TRBD1 (5 bases). The CDR3 sequence is 15 residues long. Germline V CDR1 and CDR2: MNHNS, SASEGT. V was trimmed by 6 bases and J by 4 bases, leaving 16 bases between them. CDR3 loop: CASSVGMGGNQPQHF. The CDR3 nucleotides read TGTGCCAGCAGCGTCGGGATGGGGGGGAATCAGCCCCAGCATTTT.

J is TRBJ1-2 and V is TRBV6-6, with D perhaps TRBD1 (6 bases). The CDR3 spans 15 residues. Trimming removed 8 bases at V and 7 bases at J, with 23 bases between. Germline loops: CDR1 MNHNY, CDR2 SVGAGI (reference sequence). The CDR3 is CASSQTQGRKGGYTF. CDR3 in DNA: TGTGCCAGCTCTCAGACCCAGGGGCGCAAGGGTGGCTACACCTTC.